The 10 T cell receptor beta chains reported below all come from one sample, sequenced in a study of response to subunit inactivated influenza vaccine. Via MiXCR, TCRdb re-called the RT-PCR reads, giving one row per CDR3 protein. The table shows about 540,000 distinct CDR3 sequences, with under 30% occurring only once. This sample also belongs to another study, concerning T cells expressing NK-cell markers. That work states: UMI-tagged 5'RACE template switching yielded the TCR beta cDNA.

This specimen consisted of CD4+ T cells sorted from PBMCs, obtained about 11 days after vaccination. The receptors originated from a man aged 45-65 years who received an inactivated influenza vaccine.

This clonotype has only a few counts. V gene TRBV12-3 or TRBV12-4 combines with J gene TRBJ2-7; 9 positions match TRBD1. The V gene end was trimmed by 6 bases and the J gene end by 2 bases; junction bases not matched to a gene: 2. The CDR3 sequence is 13 residues long. CDR3 sequence (DNA): TGTGCCAGCAGGACAGGGGGGACCTACGAGCAGTACTTC. It encodes CASRTGGTYEQYF.

The chain employs TRBV27 and TRBJ2-1; TRBD2 is a possible D gene (5 bases). This CDR3 spans 14 amino acids. The germline V and J ends were trimmed by 7 bases and 5 bases, with 15 bases remaining between them. Germline values: CDR1 MNHEY, CDR2 SMNVEV (reference sequence). The CDR3 coding sequence is TGTGCCAGCAATCAGATTCTCGGGGACAATGAGCAGTTCTTC. It is translated as CASNQILGDNEQFF.

This chain connects TRBV7-8 to TRBJ2-3, with 11 bases aligning to TRBD1. Trimming cost V 3 bases and J 6 bases; bases outside gene matches: 5. Germline V gives CDR1 SGHVS, CDR2 FQNEAQ. This CDR3 is built from 15 residues. CDR3 sequence (DNA): TGTGCCAGCAGCTTTTCCGGGACAGGGGGGGATACGCAGTATTTT. This codes for CASSFSGTGGDTQYF.

This clonotype showed up just a few times. The chain carries TRBV5-1 and TRBJ2-2; maybe TRBD1 (6 bases). With 3 bases removed from V and 6 bases from J, the gap between germline ends came to 12 bases. Per germline, CDR1 SGHRS and CDR2 YFSETQ. This CDR3 region has 14 residues. This CDR3 reads CASSWIPGAGELFF. In DNA, the CDR3 is TGCGCCAGCAGCTGGATACCAGGGGCCGGGGAGCTGTTTTTT.

There are many counts of this clonotype. The V gene is TRBV10-3, the J gene TRBJ2-1; D uncertain. This CDR3 has 12 amino acids. V was clipped by 3 bases and J by 4 bases, with 4 bases between them. Germline V CDR1 and CDR2: ENHRY, SYGVKD. CDR3 DNA sequence: TGTGCCATCAGTGATGGATACAATGAGCAGTTCTTC. Amino acids: CAISDGYNEQFF.

This chain joins TRBV28 and TRBJ1-4, with a possible D match to TRBD1 (6 bases). This CDR3 has 13 amino acids. Germline V gene sequence: CDR1 MDHEN, CDR2 SYDVKM. V lost 5 bases to trimming and J lost 8 bases, with 12 bases between them. The CDR3 region is CASSGSRGEKLFF. The DNA for the CDR3 is TGTGCCAGCAGTGGGTCCAGGGGAGAAAAACTGTTTTTT.

This clonotype showed up just a few times. The gene calls are TRBV29-1 and TRBJ2-7; 11 nucleotides align to TRBD2. Germline V gives CDR1 SQVTM, CDR2 ANQGSEA. The CDR3 is 13 residues long. CDR3 sequence reads: CSAGTSGYYEQYF. The CDR3 coding sequence is TGCAGTGCCGGGACTAGCGGCTACTACGAGCAGTACTTC.

This clonotype turned up a few times. The chain uses TRBV4-1 and TRBJ1-4, with D perhaps TRBD1 (5 bases). Trimming left V 4 bases short and J 1 base short, with 10 bases between. Germline V gene lookup returns CDR1 MGHRA and CDR2 YSYEKL. The CDR3 has 15 residues. The CDR3 loop is CASSRSGRTNEKLFF. CDR3 bases: TGCGCCAGCAGCCGCTCAGGGAGAACTAATGAAAAACTGTTTTTT.

The chain links TRBV9 to TRBJ2-3; 8 bases match TRBD2. CDR3 length: 15 residues. Germline V gives CDR1 SGDLS, CDR2 YYNGEE. V shed 3 bases and J 8 bases; nucleotides not matched to a gene: 11. CDR3 sequence: CASSAGLEFVVTQYF. The DNA for the CDR3 is TGTGCCAGCAGCGCGGGACTAGAGTTTGTGGTTACGCAGTATTTT.

This clonotype was detected a few times. The chain joins TRBV7-9 to TRBJ2-1; 12 nucleotides agree with TRBD1. Germline V gives CDR1 SEHNR, CDR2 FQNEAQ (reference sequence). This CDR3 has 15 amino acids. V lost 6 bases to trimming and J lost 15 bases; unmatched junction nucleotides: 15. CDR3 DNA: TGTGCCAGCAGTGACCGGGACAGGGGGCCCCCCATCCCGTTCTTC. This codes for CASSDRDRGPPIPFF.